This T cell receptor beta chain was captured in a study of human T cells and chemical hapten exposure. Details on this clonotype: The antigen remains unidentified.

Study results and limitations: Donor immune responses may differ from healthy people's, since all donors had alopecia.

Via MiXCR, TCRdb re-called the RACE reads, giving one row per CDR3 protein. The repertoire holds a few hundred thousand distinct CDR3 sequences, over 6% seen once, with roughly 5.4% in the top ten. V was pared by 4 bases and J by 5 bases, with 17 bases between. This CDR3 has 16 amino acids. Germline CDR1 and CDR2: SGHAT and FQNNGV. The time point was: patch test 2, 6 weeks after DPC sensitization. Sample treatment: therapeutic diphenylcyclopropenone sensitization with weekly scalp DPC. The source of this sequence is a woman aged 18-29 years with alopecia areata. Some clones in this sample may be carry-over from other donors' samples. The chain couples TRBV11-2 to TRBJ2-2, with D tentatively TRBD1 (6 bases). Sequencing was performed on whole blood, taken in connection with sensitization to the hapten diphenylcyclopropenone (DPC). The CDR3 DNA sequence: TGTGCCAGCAGCTCCCGCGAGGACAGTCAGACCGGGGAGCTGTTTTTT. Protein product: CASSSREDSQTGELFF.